The rows below give T cell receptor beta chains drawn from one sample of a study of blood T cell repertoires in COVID-19. TCRdb's table, derived via immunoSEQ multiplex PCR, lists solely in-frame clones and lacks some. The sample consists of about 410,000 clones, 90% of them appearing once. The sample taken for sequencing was PBMCs or T cells enriched from blood (not recorded which). The receptors come from a man aged 18 to 30 who had recovered from COVID-19. The CDR3 runs from the conserved cysteine through the conserved F or W. Fields, in order: D gene, J gene, V gene, clone size, CDR3 protein, CDR3 DNA. D genes are given only for firm matches. Size values are once, few and many counts, or a class for expanded clones, and some rows have none.

d_call: .
j_call: TRBJ1-2
v_call: TRBV28
clone_size: once
cdr3_aa: CASRQDSPLDTYGYTF
cdr3_nt: TGTGCCAGCAGGCAAGACAGCCCCTTAGATACCTATGGCTACACCTTC

d_call: .
j_call: TRBJ1-3
v_call: TRBV18
clone_size: once
cdr3_aa: CASSPPYRFNSGNTIYF
cdr3_nt: TGTGCCAGCTCACCACCGTACCGGTTTAATTCTGGAAACACCATATATTTT

d_call: TRBD2
j_call: TRBJ2-7
v_call: TRBV5-1
clone_size: .
cdr3_aa: CASSLVAGGPYEQYF
cdr3_nt: TGCGCCAGCAGCTTGGTTGCGGGAGGGCCTTACGAGCAGTACTTC

d_call: TRBD2
j_call: TRBJ2-1
v_call: TRBV7-9
clone_size: .
cdr3_aa: CASSSPLRDYKSNEQFF
cdr3_nt: TGTGCCAGCAGTTCACCCCTCCGGGACTATAAATCCAATGAGCAGTTCTTC

d_call: .
j_call: TRBJ2-5
v_call: TRBV5-4
clone_size: .
cdr3_aa: CASSLGQGGGASRETQYF
cdr3_nt: TGTGCCAGCAGCTTGGGTCAAGGGGGGGGCGCATCCAGAGAGACCCAGTACTTC

d_call: .
j_call: TRBJ2-7
v_call: TRBV7-9
clone_size: .
cdr3_aa: CASSFISGTGTYEQYF
cdr3_nt: TGTGCCAGCAGCTTCATTAGCGGGACAGGGACCTACGAGCAGTACTTC

d_call: TRBD1
j_call: TRBJ1-1
v_call: TRBV2
clone_size: .
cdr3_aa: CASSEATGRGAFF
cdr3_nt: TGTGCCAGCAGTGAAGCGACAGGGCGGGGAGCTTTCTTT

d_call: .
j_call: TRBJ1-4
v_call: TRBV10-3
clone_size: few
cdr3_aa: CAISESLGAGEKLFF
cdr3_nt: TGTGCCATCAGTGAGTCATTGGGGGCCGGGGAAAAACTGTTTTTT

d_call: .
j_call: TRBJ1-2
v_call: TRBV6-5
clone_size: .
cdr3_aa: CANNPRGGLGGYTF
cdr3_nt: TGTGCCAACAACCCTAGGGGAGGGTTGGGCGGCTACACCTTC

d_call: TRBD1
j_call: TRBJ2-7
v_call: TRBV29-1
clone_size: once
cdr3_aa: CSVRDRPYEQYF
cdr3_nt: TGCAGCGTCCGGGACAGGCCCTACGAGCAGTACTTC

d_call: .
j_call: TRBJ1-6
v_call: TRBV19
clone_size: .
cdr3_aa: CASSILEYNSPLHF
cdr3_nt: TGTGCCAGTAGTATTCTCGAGTATAATTCACCCCTCCACTTT

d_call: .
j_call: TRBJ1-1
v_call: TRBV5-1
clone_size: .
cdr3_aa: CASSFRRLGPTEAFF
cdr3_nt: TGCGCCAGCAGCTTCAGGAGACTAGGGCCCACTGAAGCTTTCTTT

d_call: TRBD1
j_call: TRBJ2-2
v_call: TRBV7-9
clone_size: .
cdr3_aa: CASSHDRGWNTGELFF
cdr3_nt: TGTGCCAGCAGCCACGACAGGGGGTGGAACACCGGGGAGCTGTTTTTT

d_call: .
j_call: TRBJ2-6
v_call: TRBV27
clone_size: .
cdr3_aa: CASRFSRANVLTF
cdr3_nt: TGTGCCAGTCGTTTTAGTCGGGCCAACGTCCTGACTTTC

d_call: .
j_call: TRBJ2-5
v_call: TRBV11-2
clone_size: .
cdr3_aa: CASSPAGVRETQYF
cdr3_nt: TGTGCCAGCAGCCCCGCCGGGGTCCGGGAGACCCAGTACTTC

d_call: .
j_call: TRBJ1-3
v_call: TRBV5-5
clone_size: .
cdr3_aa: CASSLRVGRSAGNTIYF
cdr3_nt: TGTGCCAGCAGCTTGCGGGTAGGAAGGTCGGCTGGAAACACCATATATTTT

d_call: TRBD1
j_call: TRBJ1-3
v_call: TRBV18
clone_size: .
cdr3_aa: CASSPTGGDGNTIYF
cdr3_nt: TGTGCCAGCTCACCCACAGGGGGAGACGGAAACACCATATATTTT

d_call: .
j_call: TRBJ1-5
v_call: TRBV6-5
clone_size: .
cdr3_aa: CATGGGPNQPQHF
cdr3_nt: TGTGCCACCGGGGGGGGCCCAAATCAGCCCCAGCATTTT

d_call: .
j_call: TRBJ2-5
v_call: TRBV10-3
clone_size: .
cdr3_aa: CAISERQETQYF
cdr3_nt: TGTGCCATCAGTGAGCGCCAAGAGACCCAGTACTTC

d_call: .
j_call: TRBJ1-5
v_call: TRBV15
clone_size: .
cdr3_aa: CATSRKKGEQPQHF
cdr3_nt: TGTGCCACCAGCAGAAAGAAGGGAGAACAGCCCCAGCATTTT

d_call: .
j_call: TRBJ1-6
v_call: TRBV19
clone_size: once
cdr3_aa: CASSIGSDSSSPLHF
cdr3_nt: TGTGCCAGTAGTATAGGTTCGGACAGTTCGTCACCCCTCCACTTT

d_call: TRBD2
j_call: TRBJ2-5
v_call: TRBV7-8
clone_size: .
cdr3_aa: CASSQRAKTSGGAGETQYF
cdr3_nt: TGTGCCAGCAGCCAACGCGCGAAAACTAGCGGGGGGGCCGGAGAGACCCAGTACTTC

d_call: TRBD2
j_call: TRBJ2-5
v_call: TRBV7-3
clone_size: .
cdr3_aa: CASGLDGETQYF
cdr3_nt: TGTGCCAGCGGACTAGATGGGGAGACCCAGTACTTC

d_call: .
j_call: TRBJ2-7
v_call: TRBV28
clone_size: .
cdr3_aa: CASSSPGVSYEQYF
cdr3_nt: TGTGCCAGCAGTTCCCCGGGAGTCTCCTACGAGCAGTACTTC

d_call: .
j_call: TRBJ1-2
v_call: TRBV4-1
clone_size: .
cdr3_aa: CASSQAGVSYGYTF
cdr3_nt: TGCGCCAGCAGCCAAGCAGGGGTGAGCTATGGCTACACCTTC

d_call: TRBD1
j_call: TRBJ1-3
v_call: TRBV2
clone_size: few
cdr3_aa: CASRGTAGNTIYF
cdr3_nt: TGTGCCAGCCGAGGGACAGCGGGAAACACCATATATTTT

d_call: TRBD2
j_call: TRBJ2-2
v_call: TRBV3-1/TRBV3-2
clone_size: .
cdr3_aa: CASSQEGRVSAGELFF
cdr3_nt: TGTGCCAGCAGCCAAGAAGGGAGGGTCTCGGCCGGGGAGCTGTTTTTT

d_call: TRBD1
j_call: TRBJ1-6
v_call: TRBV5-1
clone_size: .
cdr3_aa: CASSVRDRDNSPLHF
cdr3_nt: TGCGCCAGCAGCGTTCGGGACAGAGATAATTCACCCCTCCACTTT

d_call: TRBD1
j_call: TRBJ1-1
v_call: TRBV28
clone_size: .
cdr3_aa: CASSLIQGAGEAEAFF
cdr3_nt: TGTGCCAGCAGTTTGATTCAGGGGGCGGGTGAGGCTGAAGCTTTCTTT

d_call: .
j_call: TRBJ2-7
v_call: TRBV28
clone_size: .
cdr3_aa: CASSLGGSYEQYF
cdr3_nt: TGTGCCAGCAGTTTGGGGGGATCCTACGAGCAGTACTTC